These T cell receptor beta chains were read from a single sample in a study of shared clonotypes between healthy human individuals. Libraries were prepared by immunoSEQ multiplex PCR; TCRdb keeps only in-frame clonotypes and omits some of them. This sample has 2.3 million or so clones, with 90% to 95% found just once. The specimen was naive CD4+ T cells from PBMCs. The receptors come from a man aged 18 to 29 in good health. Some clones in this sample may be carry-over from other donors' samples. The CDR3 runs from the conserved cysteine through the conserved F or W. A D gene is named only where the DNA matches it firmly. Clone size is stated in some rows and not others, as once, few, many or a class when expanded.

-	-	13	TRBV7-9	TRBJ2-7	CASSLGRGYEQYF	TGTGCCAGCAGCTTAGGGAGGGGCTACGAGCAGTACTTC
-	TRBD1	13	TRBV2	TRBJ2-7	CASNSGTGIEQYF	TGTGCCAGCAACTCCGGGACAGGCATCGAGCAGTACTTC
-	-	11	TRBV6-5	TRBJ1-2	CASRRDYGYTF	TGTGCCAGCAGAAGGGACTATGGCTACACCTTC
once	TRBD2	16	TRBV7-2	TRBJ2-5	CASSFVSGRGGETQYF	TGTGCCAGCAGCTTCGTCAGCGGGAGAGGGGGAGAGACCCAGTACTTC
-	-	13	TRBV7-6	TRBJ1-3	CASSFSGGNTIYF	TGTGCCAGCAGCTTTTCCGGAGGAAACACCATATATTTT
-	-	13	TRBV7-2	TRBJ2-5	CASSFLGGETQYF	TGTGCCAGCAGCTTTCTTGGGGGAGAGACCCAGTACTTC
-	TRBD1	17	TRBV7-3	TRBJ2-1	CASSLYVGDRAYNEQFF	TGTGCCAGCAGCTTATACGTGGGGGACAGGGCTTACAATGAGCAGTTCTTC
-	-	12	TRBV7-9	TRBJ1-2	CASSLNRRGYTF	TGTGCCAGCAGCTTAAATCGGCGAGGCTACACCTTC
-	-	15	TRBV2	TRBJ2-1	CASSPGGRAYNEQFF	TGTGCCAGCTCCCCTGGGGGGCGAGCATACAATGAGCAGTTCTTC
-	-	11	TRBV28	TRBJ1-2	CASSTPPIYTF	TGTGCCAGCAGTACACCTCCCATTTATACCTTC
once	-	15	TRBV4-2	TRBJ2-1	CASSQGLGVNNEQFF	TGTGCCAGCAGCCAAGGTCTAGGGGTAAACAATGAGCAGTTCTTC
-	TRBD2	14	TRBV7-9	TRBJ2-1	CASSLLADYNEQFF	TGTGCCAGCAGCTTACTAGCGGACTACAATGAGCAGTTCTTC
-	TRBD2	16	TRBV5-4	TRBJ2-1	CASSLGGLAAYNEQFF	TGTGCCAGCAGCTTGGGGGGTCTAGCGGCTTACAATGAGCAGTTCTTC
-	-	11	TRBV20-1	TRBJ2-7	CSARDTPEQYF	TGCAGTGCTAGAGATACCCCTGAGCAGTACTTC
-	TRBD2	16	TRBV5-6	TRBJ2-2	CASSLPTSGNTGELFF	TGTGCCAGCAGCTTACCGACTAGCGGGAACACCGGGGAGCTGTTTTTT
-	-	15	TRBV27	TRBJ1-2	CASHAAGPVGYGYTF	TGTGCCAGCCACGCGGCCGGACCAGTAGGTTATGGCTACACCTTC
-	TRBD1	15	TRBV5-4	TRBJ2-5	CASSLAGQGQETQYF	TGTGCCAGCAGCTTGGCCGGACAGGGACAAGAGACCCAGTACTTC
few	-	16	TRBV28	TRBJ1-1	CASSLGAGTVNTEAFF	TGTGCCAGCAGTTTAGGGGCGGGGACGGTGAACACTGAAGCTTTCTTT
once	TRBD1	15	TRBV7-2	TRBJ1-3	CASSLGDSSGNTIYF	TGTGCCAGCAGCTTGGGGGACAGCTCTGGAAACACCATATATTTT
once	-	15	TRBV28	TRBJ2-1	CASSFVTSLGHEQFF	TGTGCCAGCAGTTTTGTTACTAGTCTGGGGCATGAGCAGTTCTTC
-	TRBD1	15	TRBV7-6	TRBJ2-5	CASSSTGTGSATQYF	TGTGCCAGCAGCTCTACCGGGACAGGGTCGGCGACCCAGTACTTC
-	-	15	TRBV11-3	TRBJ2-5	CASSPNGGAAETQYF	TGTGCCAGCAGCCCTAACGGGGGTGCGGCAGAGACCCAGTACTTC
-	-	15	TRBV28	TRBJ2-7	CASSELTAGDHEQYF	TGTGCCAGCAGCGAACTAACAGCAGGGGACCACGAGCAGTACTTC
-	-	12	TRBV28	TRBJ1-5	CASGLTVQPQHF	TGTGCCAGCGGACTTACAGTACAGCCCCAGCATTTT
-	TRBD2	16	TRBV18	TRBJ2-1	CASSPVTGLANNEQFF	TGTGCCAGCTCACCAGTAACGGGACTAGCAAACAATGAGCAGTTCTTC
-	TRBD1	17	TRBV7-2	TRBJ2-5	CASSPTSGTGGRETQYF	TGTGCCAGCAGCCCGACGTCCGGGACAGGGGGTAGGGAGACCCAGTACTTC
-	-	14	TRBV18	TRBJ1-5	CASSNGNSNQPQHF	TGTGCCAGCTCAAACGGGAATAGCAATCAGCCCCAGCATTTT
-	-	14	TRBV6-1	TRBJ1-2	CASSPQGPNYGYTF	TGTGCCAGCAGTCCGCAGGGCCCCAACTATGGCTACACCTTC
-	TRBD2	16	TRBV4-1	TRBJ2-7	CASSTRLAGDTYEQYF	TGCGCCAGCAGCACCCGACTAGCGGGAGATACCTACGAGCAGTACTTC
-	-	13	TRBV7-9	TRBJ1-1	CASSTNVNTEAFF	TGTGCCAGCAGCACCAACGTGAACACTGAAGCTTTCTTT
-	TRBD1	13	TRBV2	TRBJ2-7	CASHRDRAYEQYF	TGTGCCAGCCACCGGGACAGGGCCTACGAGCAGTACTTC
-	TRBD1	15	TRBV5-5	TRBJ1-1	CASSLKGATNTEAFF	TGTGCCAGCAGCTTGAAGGGGGCTACGAACACTGAAGCTTTCTTT
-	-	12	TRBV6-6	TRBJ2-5	CASSQTQETQYF	TGTGCCAGCAGTCAAACCCAGGAGACCCAGTACTTC
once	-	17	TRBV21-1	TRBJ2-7	CASSEYPRVIFSYEQYF	TGTGCCAGCAGCGAATACCCCAGGGTCATTTTCTCCTACGAGCAGTACTTC
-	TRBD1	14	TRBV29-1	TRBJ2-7	CSVVVRGISNEQYF	TGCAGCGTTGTAGTCAGGGGGATTTCCAACGAGCAGTACTTC
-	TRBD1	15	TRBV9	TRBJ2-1	CASSETGGFYNEQFF	TGTGCCAGCAGCGAAACAGGGGGTTTCTACAATGAGCAGTTCTTC
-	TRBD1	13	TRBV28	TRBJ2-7	CASRLTGVYEQYF	TGTGCCAGCAGACTTACAGGGGTCTACGAGCAGTACTTC
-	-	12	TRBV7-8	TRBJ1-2	CASSSDSYGYTF	TGTGCCAGCAGCTCGGACAGCTATGGCTACACCTTC
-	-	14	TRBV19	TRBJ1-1	CASSIGLTGRAAFF	TGTGCCAGTAGTATAGGGTTAACAGGGCGTGCAGCTTTCTTT
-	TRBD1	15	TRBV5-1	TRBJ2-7	CASSSGTGWEYEQYF	TGCGCCAGCAGCTCGGGGACAGGGTGGGAATACGAGCAGTACTTC
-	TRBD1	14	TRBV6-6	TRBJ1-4	CASRPTGWTEKLFF	TGTGCCAGCAGACCGACAGGGTGGACTGAAAAACTGTTTTTT
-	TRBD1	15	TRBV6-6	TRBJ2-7	CASNVRDRGSYEQYF	TGTGCCAGCAATGTTCGGGACAGGGGTTCCTACGAGCAGTACTTC
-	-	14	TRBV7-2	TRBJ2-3	CASSFPLSTDTQYF	TGTGCCAGCAGCTTCCCCCTTTCCACAGATACGCAGTATTTT